What follows are 32 T cell receptor beta chains derived from one specimen sequenced in a study of T cell clonality in common variable immunodeficiency. Regarding the study as a whole: Fewer deletions and N-nucleotide insertions were reportedly seen in common variable immunodeficiency TCR beta sequences.

Profiling relied on immunoSEQ multiplex PCR, and the TCRdb table lists in-frame clones only, not all of them. Across about 15,000 clones, the top ten clones capture roughly 4.4% of the sample. Their specific antigens are unknown. Specimen: peripheral blood mononuclear cells. The source of these receptors is a human donor with common variable immunodeficiency.

A note on this clone: The read gets to within 3 residues of the CDR3 end, and the germline J gene fills in the rest. The rearrangement uses TRBV20-1 and TRBJ2-1; TRBD2 matches at 8 bases. The trim removed 5 bases at V and 7 bases at J, leaving 10 bases unmatched. Per the germline V gene, CDR1 is DFQATT and CDR2 is SNEGSKA (reference sequence). The CDR3 length is 14 residues. The CDR3 loop is CSAQRGPQRNEQFF. Incomplete CDR3 DNA: TGCAGTGCTCAGCGGGGGCCGCAAAGGAATGAG.

CDR3 protein: CASSRGQPFYEQYF. CDR3 DNA (partial): TGTGCCAGTAGTAGGGGGCAGCCTTTCTACGAG. V is TRBV19 and J is TRBJ2-7; D perhaps matches TRBD1 (6 bases). The read terminates 3 residues ahead of where the CDR3 ends, so the germline J gene completes it. The ends were cut back, 4 bases at V and 3 bases at J, with 13 bases in the middle. The CDR3 loop spans 14 amino acids. Germline V CDR1 and CDR2: LNHDA, SQIVND (reference sequence). Full variable domain (remainder filled in from reference TRBV19 and TRBJ2-7): DGGITQSPKYLFRKEGQNVTLSCEQNLNHDAMYWYRQDPGQGLRLIYYSQIVNDFQKGDIAEGYSVSREKKESFPLTVTSAQKNPTAFYLCASSRGQPFYEQYFGPGTRLTVT.

With respect to this clone: With the read ending 3 residues before the CDR3 end, the germline J gene is used to fill in that end. The genes are TRBV19 and TRBJ2-7; 11 nucleotides agree with TRBD2. Germline V gives CDR1 LNHDA, CDR2 SQIVND (reference sequence). The V and J ends lost 4 bases and 4 bases, in that order; junction bases with no gene match: 9. This CDR3 has 16 amino acids. CDR3 DNA, as far as it was read: TGTGCCAGTAGTACCACTAGCGGGAGAGGATTGTACGAG. Translated: CASSTTSGRGLYE. The CDR3 reads in full as CASSTTSGRGLYEQYF.

With respect to this clone: The read falls 3 residues short of the CDR3 end, and the missing part is taken from the germline J gene. The chain couples TRBV6-2 or TRBV6-3 to TRBJ2-7; D is possibly TRBD2 (6 bases). CDR3 length equals 12 residues. Trimming took off 6 bases at V and 6 bases at J, with 12 bases between the two ends. Germline V gene data show CDR1 as MNHEY and CDR2 as SVGEGT. The CDR3 sequence: CASSPTGGEQYF. The covered CDR3 bases are TGTGCCAGCAGCCCCACCGGGGGCGAG.

The CDR3 region is CAWSLRRGVEQFF. Incomplete CDR3 DNA: TGTGCCTGGAGTCTCCGCCGGGGGGTTGAG. The rearrangement joins TRBV30 to TRBJ2-1; 7 bases fit TRBD2. The read comes to an end 3 residues before the CDR3 does, leaving the germline J gene to fill in the end. The V segment lost 2 bases and the J segment 9 bases; nucleotides outside the gene matches: 7. The CDR3 sequence is 13 residues long. CDR1 GTSNPN and CDR2 SVGIG come from the germline V gene (reference sequence).

As to this clone: The read terminates 3 residues before the CDR3 end, so the remaining end is supplied by the germline J gene. The J gene is TRBJ2-5, the V gene TRBV19; 13 positions match TRBD2. The CDR3 extends over 19 amino acids. Germline CDR1 LNHDA, CDR2 SQIVND (reference sequence). Trimming at V came to 5 bases and at J to 5 bases, leaving 17 bases not matched to a gene. The sequenced CDR3 bases are TGTGCCAGTAGTCGCAATCTCGGGGCGGGACTAGCGGGGTCCGAGACC. It yields the protein CASSRNLGAGLAGSET. The full CDR3 sequence reads CASSRNLGAGLAGSETQYF.

As regards this clone: The read ends 3 residues shy of where the CDR3 ends; the end is completed using the germline J gene. The V call is TRBV5-1, the J call TRBJ2-7; D is undetermined. The CDR3 is 13 residues long. The V gene lost 0 bases and the J gene lost 1 base, with 5 bases spanning the gap. Germline V CDR1 and CDR2: SGHRS, YFSETQ. Partial CDR3 DNA: TGCGCCAGCAGCTTGGGACAATCCTACGAG. This sequence encodes CASSLGQSYE. In full, the CDR3 is CASSLGQSYEQYF.

As concerns this clone: Coverage ceases 3 residues before the CDR3 finishes, and the germline J gene fills in the end. The chain employs TRBV19 and TRBJ2-7; tentative D call: TRBD2 (6 bases). CDR1 is LNHDA and CDR2 is SQIVND in the germline V gene (reference sequence). V was trimmed by 4 bases and J by 4 bases, leaving 14 bases between them. The CDR3 has 14 amino acids. CDR3 bases read: TGTGCCAGTAGTAGGTTAGCGGTGGATTACGAG. The encoded protein is CASSRLAVDYE. The whole CDR3 reads CASSRLAVDYEQYF.

Comment on this clone: The CDR3 goes on 3 residues after the read ends, and that part is filled in from the germline J gene. The chain joins TRBV7-9 to TRBJ1-2, with 7 nucleotides matching TRBD1. Trimming removed 4 bases from V and 4 bases from J; junction bases left unmatched: 6. Germline V gene lookup returns CDR1 SEHNR and CDR2 FQNEAQ (reference sequence). The CDR3 runs 14 residues. The CDR3 bases that were read are TGTGCCAGCAGCTCATCAGGGGGGAGCTATGGC. It translates to CASSSSGGSYG. The whole CDR3 reads CASSSSGGSYGYTF. The full variable domain, its missing parts supplied by reference TRBV7-9 and TRBJ1-2, is DTGVSQNPRHKITKRGQNVTFRCDPISEHNRLYWYRQTLGQGPEFLTYFQNEAQLEKSRLLSDRFSAERPKGSFSTLEIQRTEQGDSAMYLCASSSSGGSYGYTFGSGTRLTVV.

As for this clone: Sequencing ends 3 residues short of the CDR3 end; the germline J gene provides the rest. The rearrangement links TRBV18 to TRBJ2-7; weak D call: TRBD1 (6 bases). The CDR3 is 14 residues long. CDR1 is KGHSH, CDR2 LQKENI, per germline. V was trimmed by 3 bases and J by 2 bases, leaving 11 bases between them. The CDR3: CASSPQTGAYEQYF. CDR3 DNA (partial): TGTGCCAGCTCACCTCAGACAGGAGCCTACGAG.

Of note for this clone: The read ends 3 residues before the CDR3 terminus; that terminus is restored from the germline J gene. The V and J genes are TRBV10-3 and TRBJ1-2; TRBD1 agrees at 7 bases. The germline CDR1 and CDR2 sequences are ENHRY and SYGVKD. This CDR3 region has 14 residues. The CDR3 loop is CAISESSGGRGYTF. Partial CDR3 DNA: TGTGCCATCAGTGAGTCGTCAGGGGGGAGAGGC.

A word on this clone: The CDR3 is cut off 3 residues early in the read; its end comes from the germline J gene. The chain joins TRBV20-1 to TRBJ1-1; weak D call: TRBD1 (5 bases). The CDR3 is 16 residues long. Looked up from germline, CDR1 is DFQATT and CDR2 is SNEGSKA (reference sequence). V was cut by 0 bases and J by 4 bases, with 18 bases left in between. CDR3 bases read: TGCAGTGCTAGAGATGAGGGAAGGGGAGGGATCACTGAA. Its protein is CSARDEGRGGITE. The entire CDR3 protein reads CSARDEGRGGITEAFF.

For this clone: With the read ending 3 residues before the CDR3 end, the germline J gene is used to fill in that end. The chain combines TRBV18 with TRBJ2-1; 7 nucleotides match TRBD2. After removal of 3 bases from V and 5 bases from J, the junction contained 13 bases not matched to a gene. The CDR3 contains 17 residues. Germline V gives CDR1 KGHSH, CDR2 LQKENI. CDR3 sequence: CASSPWLAANRHNEQFF. The covered CDR3 bases are TGTGCCAGCTCACCCTGGCTAGCGGCTAACCGACACAATGAG.

A remark on this clone: The read terminates 3 residues ahead of where the CDR3 ends, so the germline J gene completes it. The chain carries TRBV2 and TRBJ2-2; 8 bases are a match to TRBD1. The trim removed 6 bases at V and 4 bases at J, leaving 7 bases unmatched. The CDR3 runs to 15 residues. Germline V gives CDR1 SNHLY, CDR2 FYNNEI. Here the CDR3 reads CASRGDRSGTGELFF. CDR3 bases read: TGTGCCAGCAGGGGGGACAGGTCGGGCACCGGGGAG.

A word on this clone: The read is 3 residues too short to cover the CDR3 end, so that end is filled in from the germline J gene. The chain has TRBV19 and TRBJ2-2, with a weak D call TRBD2 (5 bases). Between the trimmed V and J ends, which lost 5 bases and 5 bases, there was a span of 12 bases. The germline V gene has CDR1 LNHDA and CDR2 SQIVND (reference sequence). The CDR3 length is 14 residues. The chain's CDR3 is CASSLGTGTGELFF. The covered CDR3 bases are TGTGCCAGTAGTCTTGGAACGGGGACCGGGGAG.

A note on this clone: From the germline J gene comes the end of the CDR3, since the read stops 3 residues before it. The rearrangement links TRBV5-1 to TRBJ2-1; no clear D. The CDR3 runs 12 residues. Germline V gene data show CDR1 as SGHRS and CDR2 as YFSETQ. The V and J ends lost 2 bases and 9 bases respectively, with 9 bases between them. This CDR3 reads CASSFSHSEQFF. CDR3 bases read: TGCGCCAGCAGCTTTTCCCACTCTGAG.

On this clone: The read ends 3 residues shy of where the CDR3 ends; the end is completed using the germline J gene. The chain has TRBV20-1 and TRBJ2-1, with 16 bases lining up with TRBD2. CDR1 and CDR2 (germline): DFQATT, SNEGSKA (reference sequence). Trimming removed 5 bases from V and 8 bases from J; junction bases left unmatched: 12. CDR3 length: 17 residues. The CDR3 bases that were read are TGCAGTGCTTCGGGAGGGGGACTAGCGGGGGGGCTCGATGAG. This gives the protein CSASGGGLAGGLDE. In full, the CDR3 is CSASGGGLAGGLDEQFF.

With respect to this clone: The missing CDR3 end, 3 residues past where the read stops, is filled in from the germline J gene. This chain uses TRBV5-1 with TRBJ2-7; no reliable D call. This CDR3 is built from 14 residues. The germline gives CDR1 SGHRS, CDR2 YFSETQ. Trimming removed 0 bases at V and 6 bases at J, with 13 bases between. Partial CDR3 DNA: TGCGCCAGCAGCTTGGACTCCCCTGTTGTCGAG. Amino acids: CASSLDSPVVE. The whole CDR3 protein reads CASSLDSPVVEQYF.

This clone is labeled medium-sized based on frequency. The sequenced fragment ends 3 residues before the CDR3 boundary, so the rest is inferred from the germline J gene. The V call is TRBV19, the J call TRBJ1-5; a possible D gene is TRBD1 (6 bases). In germline, CDR1 is LNHDA, CDR2 SQIVND (reference sequence). Trimming shortened V by 1 base and J by 3 bases, and 10 bases separated the two germline ends. The CDR3 spans 15 residues. The CDR3 protein is CASSIGGQYNQPQHF. The DNA read from the CDR3 is TGTGCCAGTAGTATAGGGGGACAATACAATCAGCCC.

Notes on this clone: The read ends 3 residues before the CDR3 terminus; that terminus is restored from the germline J gene. V gene TRBV7-9 combines with J gene TRBJ1-4; D is possibly TRBD1 (6 bases). V lost 2 bases, J lost 6 bases, and 10 bases lay in between. Germline CDR1 and CDR2: SEHNR and FQNEAQ (reference sequence). The CDR3 loop spans 14 amino acids. Incomplete CDR3 DNA: TGTGCCAGCAGCTTATCGACAGGAGATGAAAAA. As protein: CASSLSTGDEK. The full CDR3 reads CASSLSTGDEKLFF.

Points on this clone: The read terminates 3 residues before the CDR3 end, so the remaining end is supplied by the germline J gene. The rearrangement joins TRBV7-3 to TRBJ2-6, with TRBD1 as a possible D gene (5 bases). V was pared by 2 bases and J by 0 bases, with 11 bases between. Germline CDR1 and CDR2: SGHTA and FQGTGA. The CDR3 consists of 17 residues. Here the CDR3 reads CASSLLGHHSGANVLTF. CDR3 DNA (partial): TGTGCCAGCAGCTTACTTGGACACCACTCTGGGGCCAACGTC.

Points on this clone: The observed sequence ends 3 residues before the CDR3 terminus, with the missing tail filled in from the germline J gene. The chain recombines TRBV9 with TRBJ2-7; TRBD2 matches 9 bases. The V segment lost 4 bases and the J segment 4 bases; nucleotides outside the gene matches: 9. Germline V gives CDR1 SGDLS, CDR2 YYNGEE. This CDR3 has 15 amino acids. The chain's CDR3 is CASSLIAGEGYEQYF. The CDR3 bases that were read are TGTGCCAGCAGCCTCATAGCGGGAGAGGGGTACGAG.

About this clone: The CDR3 end lies 3 residues beyond the end of the read and is filled in from the germline J gene. The chain carries TRBV19 and TRBJ2-7; 10 bases fit TRBD1. V was pared by 5 bases and J by 2 bases, with 6 bases of the junction left unmatched. The CDR3 has 15 amino acids. CDR1 and CDR2 (germline): LNHDA, SQIVND (reference sequence). CDR3 bases read: TGTGCCAGTAGTGACAGGGGGCTAATCCCCTACGAG. It is translated as CASSDRGLIPYE. The CDR3 in full is CASSDRGLIPYEQYF.

With regard to this clone: The read is 3 residues too short to cover the CDR3 end, so that end is filled in from the germline J gene. The chain employs TRBV30 and TRBJ2-6, with D perhaps TRBD1 (5 bases). CDR3 length: 18 amino acids. Germline V gene sequence: CDR1 GTSNPN, CDR2 SVGIG (reference sequence). Deletions cut 1 base from V and 0 bases from J, with 16 bases between. CDR3 amino acids: CAWSGGHIASSGANVLTF. Partial CDR3 DNA: TGTGCCTGGAGTGGTGGACATATCGCCTCCTCTGGGGCCAACGTC.

On this clone: The read finishes 3 residues shy of the CDR3 end, and the germline J gene is used to complete it. The gene calls are TRBV7-3 and TRBJ1-1; D is possibly TRBD1 (5 bases). V gave up 0 bases and J gave up 1 base, with 9 bases separating them. CDR1 and CDR2 from the germline V gene are SGHTA and FQGTGA. The CDR3 covers 15 residues. The CDR3 bases that were read are TGTGCCAGCAGCTTAACTACAGGCCAGAACACTGAA. Translating gives CASSLTTGQNTE. The whole CDR3 protein reads CASSLTTGQNTEAFF.

Concerning this clone: With the read ending 3 residues before the CDR3 end, the germline J gene is used to fill in that end. The rearrangement joins TRBV29-1 to TRBJ2-3; TRBD2 agrees at 8 bases. Germline-derived CDR1 and CDR2 are SQVTM and ANQGSEA. CDR3 size: 14 residues. The ends lost 3 bases at V and 4 bases at J; junction bases unmatched: 6. The CDR3 sequence: CSVEASGSADTQYF. The sequenced part of the CDR3 DNA is TGCAGCGTTGAGGCCAGCGGGAGTGCAGATACG.

Points on this clone: The read terminates 3 residues before the CDR3 end, so the remaining end is supplied by the germline J gene. V is TRBV7-9 and J is TRBJ2-7; 8 positions match TRBD2. In germline, CDR1 is SEHNR, CDR2 FQNEAQ (reference sequence). This CDR3 has 15 amino acids. Trimming took 2 bases from V and 6 from J; bases not matched to a gene: 9. CDR3 sequence reads: CASSLIAGLRSEQYF. The DNA read from the CDR3 is TGTGCCAGCAGCTTAATAGCGGGGTTGAGGAGCGAG. Full variable domain (missing parts from reference TRBV7-9 and TRBJ2-7): DTGVSQNPRHKITKRGQNVTFRCDPISEHNRLYWYRQTLGQGPEFLTYFQNEAQLEKSRLLSDRFSAERPKGSFSTLEIQRTEQGDSAMYLCASSLIAGLRSEQYFGPGTRLTVT.

This CDR3 is CSAHVRGSYEQYF. Partial CDR3 DNA: TGCAGTGCTCACGTTAGGGGCTCCTACGAG. The chain combines TRBV20-1 with TRBJ2-7, with a possible D match to TRBD1 (5 bases). The read gets to within 3 residues of the CDR3 end, and the germline J gene fills in the rest. The CDR3 runs to 13 residues. Between the trimmed V and J ends, which lost 5 bases and 0 bases, there was a span of 11 bases. The germline V gene encodes CDR1 DFQATT and CDR2 SNEGSKA (reference sequence).

Regarding this clone: The sequenced fragment ends 3 residues before the CDR3 boundary, so the rest is inferred from the germline J gene. The chain carries TRBV2 and TRBJ1-1; 7 positions agree with TRBD1. Germline assignment: CDR1 SNHLY and CDR2 FYNNEI. J lost 5 bases, V lost 6 bases, and 6 bases had no gene match. The CDR3 spans 13 residues. This CDR3 is CASRDRIGTEAFF. The covered CDR3 bases are TGTGCCAGCAGGGACAGGATCGGAACTGAA.

With respect to this clone: The CDR3 end lies 3 residues beyond the end of the read and is filled in from the germline J gene. This chain uses TRBV10-3 with TRBJ2-6; D gene unclear. CDR3 length equals 14 residues. Germline loops: CDR1 ENHRY, CDR2 SYGVKD. V was cut by 3 bases and J by 0 bases, with 3 bases left in between. The sequenced part of the CDR3 DNA is TGTGCCATCAGTGACAGCTCTGGGGCCAACGTC. Its translation is CAISDSSGANV. The entire CDR3 sequence reads CAISDSSGANVLTF.

Remarks on this clone: The observed sequence ends 3 residues before the CDR3 terminus, with the missing tail filled in from the germline J gene. The V gene is TRBV19, the J gene TRBJ1-5; D ambiguous. V was cut by 4 bases and J by 0 bases, with 13 bases left in between. The CDR3 covers 16 residues. CDR1 and CDR2 (germline): LNHDA, SQIVND (reference sequence). CDR3: CASSTFGPYSNQPQHF. The sequenced CDR3 bases are TGTGCCAGTAGTACCTTTGGGCCGTATAGCAATCAGCCC.

This clone is medium-sized by frequency. The observed sequence ends 3 residues before the CDR3 terminus, with the missing tail filled in from the germline J gene. The chain has TRBV20-1 and TRBJ2-5, with no clear D. V lost 4 bases to trimming and J lost 5 bases, with 20 bases between them. The CDR3 contains 15 residues. The germline gives CDR1 DFQATT, CDR2 SNEGSKA (reference sequence). The CDR3 sequence: CSAMVGRVGGETQYF. CDR3 DNA, as far as it was read: TGCAGTGCTATGGTTGGAAGGGTGGGTGGGGAGACC.